These T cell receptor beta chains were read from a single sample in a study of a mutant IDH1 vaccine in newly diagnosed glioma. The method was immunoSEQ multiplex PCR; TCRdb's version includes in-frame clones alone and lacks a portion of them. The repertoire consists of tens of thousands of clones, with 65% to 85% occurring once and the leading ten covering around 8.2%. Their antigens remain unidentified. The source was PBMCs, collected from a glioma patient whose treatment included an IDH1 peptide vaccine. These receptor sequences come from a woman aged 45 to 65 with glioma. CDR3s include the opening cysteine and the closing phenylalanine or tryptophan. Each record gives: D gene, clone size, V gene, J gene, CDR3 protein, CDR3 DNA. D genes are given only for firm matches. Only some rows state a clone size, as once, few, many or a class for expanded clones.

.,.,TRBV2,TRBJ1-3,CASSAGIGPGNTIYF,TGTGCCAGCAGTGCGGGGATTGGGCCTGGAAACACCATATATTTT
.,.,TRBV4-1,TRBJ2-1,CASSQDAGSRDYNEQFF,TGCGCCAGCAGCCAAGATGCGGGTTCTCGAGACTACAATGAGCAGTTCTTC
.,.,TRBV2,TRBJ2-3,CASSDRVLTTDTQYF,TGTGCCAGCAGTGATAGGGTACTAACCACAGATACGCAGTATTTT
.,.,TRBV7-2,TRBJ1-1,CASSPGSGLTEAFF,TGTGCCAGCAGCCCCGGGTCCGGGTTAACTGAAGCTTTCTTT
.,.,TRBV10-3,TRBJ1-3,CAISGVGSGNTIYF,TGTGCCATCAGTGGGGTTGGCTCTGGAAACACCATATATTTT
TRBD1,.,TRBV10-3,TRBJ2-2,CATRQGTTGELFF,TGTGCCACCAGACAGGGAACGACCGGGGAGCTGTTTTTT
.,.,TRBV27,TRBJ1-2,CASSPRPQGYGYTF,TGTGCCAGCAGTCCCCGCCCTCAAGGCTATGGCTACACCTTC
.,.,TRBV7-6,TRBJ1-2,CASSPPGSGSQGYGYTF,TGTGCCAGCAGCCCCCCAGGCTCGGGGTCCCAGGGGTATGGCTACACCTTC
TRBD1,.,TRBV5-1,TRBJ2-1,CASSLKGQGSYNEQFF,TGCGCCAGCAGCTTAAAAGGACAGGGCTCCTACAATGAGCAGTTCTTC
.,once,TRBV19,TRBJ2-2,CASSIWDGSGELFF,TGTGCCAGTAGTATATGGGACGGATCCGGGGAGCTGTTTTTT
TRBD1,once,TRBV4-1,TRBJ2-2,CASSHGDSYTGELFF,TGCGCCAGCAGCCACGGGGACAGCTACACCGGGGAGCTGTTTTTT
TRBD1,.,TRBV5-6,TRBJ1-2,CASSRGGPGQGIYGYTF,TGTGCCAGCAGCCGAGGAGGCCCGGGACAGGGTATTTATGGCTACACCTTC
.,.,TRBV10-3,TRBJ2-7,CATTFQGGNEQYF,TGTGCCACCACCTTCCAAGGGGGGAACGAGCAGTACTTC
.,.,TRBV7-2,TRBJ2-5,CASSLQGGPQETQYF,TGTGCCAGCAGCTTACAGGGTGGCCCTCAAGAGACCCAGTACTTC
TRBD1,.,TRBV5-1,TRBJ1-6,CASSSQGAGNSPLHF,TGCGCCAGCAGCTCACAGGGGGCAGGAAATTCACCCCTCCACTTT
.,once,TRBV27,TRBJ1-1,CASKMGTEAFF,TGTGCCAGCAAGATGGGCACTGAAGCTTTCTTT
TRBD2,few,TRBV7-3,TRBJ2-1,CASSLTLAGGEQFF,TGTGCCAGCAGCTTAACTCTAGCGGGGGGCGAGCAGTTCTTC
.,.,TRBV5-3,TRBJ1-6,CARSQYNSPLHF,TGTGCCAGAAGCCAGTATAATTCACCCCTCCACTTT
.,.,TRBV4-1,TRBJ1-6,CASSQDLAVLNSPLHF,TGCGCCAGCAGCCAAGACTTGGCAGTGTTAAATTCACCCCTCCACTTT
.,few,TRBV9,TRBJ1-4,CASNLGANEKLFF,TGTGCCAGCAATCTGGGGGCTAATGAAAAACTGTTTTTT
.,.,TRBV4-2,TRBJ2-2,CASSLILNTGELFF,TGTGCCAGCAGCCTAATTCTGAACACCGGGGAGCTGTTTTTT
.,.,TRBV4-2,TRBJ2-1,CASSQERTQEQFF,TGTGCCAGCAGCCAAGAAAGAACGCAGGAGCAGTTCTTC
.,.,TRBV6-6,TRBJ1-1,CASSYQVSAEAFF,TGTGCCAGCAGTTACCAGGTGAGCGCTGAAGCTTTCTTT
.,.,TRBV6-1,TRBJ2-7,CASSLHRGNPYEQYF,TGTGCCAGCAGCCTGCATCGGGGTAATCCCTACGAGCAGTACTTC
TRBD1,once,TRBV6-5,TRBJ2-7,CASSYPGQGVHEQYF,TGTGCCAGCAGTTACCCGGGACAGGGGGTTCACGAGCAGTACTTC
.,.,TRBV5-4,TRBJ2-7,CASSLGQSYEQYF,TGTGCCAGCAGCTTGGGGCAGTCCTACGAGCAGTACTTC
.,few,TRBV2,TRBJ1-4,CASCTGREKLFF,TGTGCCAGCTGTACCGGGCGTGAAAAACTGTTTTTT
.,.,TRBV6-1,TRBJ1-3,CASSESLPGYF,TGTGCCAGCAGTGAGTCCCTACCTGGCTATTTT
TRBD1,.,TRBV28,TRBJ2-7,CASSPGTGAYEQYF,TGTGCCAGCAGTCCTGGGACAGGGGCCTACGAGCAGTACTTC
.,.,TRBV7-2,TRBJ2-7,CASSLVGGQYEQYF,TGTGCCAGCAGCTTAGTGGGGGGGCAATACGAGCAGTACTTC